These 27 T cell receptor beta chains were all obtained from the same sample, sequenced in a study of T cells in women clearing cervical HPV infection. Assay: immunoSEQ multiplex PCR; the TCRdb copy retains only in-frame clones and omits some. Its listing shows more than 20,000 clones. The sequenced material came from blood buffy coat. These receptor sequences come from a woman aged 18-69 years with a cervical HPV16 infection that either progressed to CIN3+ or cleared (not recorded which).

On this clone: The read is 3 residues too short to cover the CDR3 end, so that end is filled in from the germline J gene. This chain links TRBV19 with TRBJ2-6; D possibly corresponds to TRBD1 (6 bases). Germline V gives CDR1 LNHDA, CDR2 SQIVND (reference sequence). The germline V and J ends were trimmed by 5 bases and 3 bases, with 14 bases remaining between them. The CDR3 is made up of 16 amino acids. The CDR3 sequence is CASSADSHGGANVLTF. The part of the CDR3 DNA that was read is TGTGCCAGTAGTGCGGACAGTCATGGTGGGGCCAACGTC.

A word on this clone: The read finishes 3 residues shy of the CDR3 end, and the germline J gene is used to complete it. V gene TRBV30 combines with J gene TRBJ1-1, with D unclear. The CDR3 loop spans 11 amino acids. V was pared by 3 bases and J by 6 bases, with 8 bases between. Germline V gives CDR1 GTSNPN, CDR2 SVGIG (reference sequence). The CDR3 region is CAWRMPAEAFF. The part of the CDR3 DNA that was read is TGTGCCTGGAGGATGCCGGCTGAA.

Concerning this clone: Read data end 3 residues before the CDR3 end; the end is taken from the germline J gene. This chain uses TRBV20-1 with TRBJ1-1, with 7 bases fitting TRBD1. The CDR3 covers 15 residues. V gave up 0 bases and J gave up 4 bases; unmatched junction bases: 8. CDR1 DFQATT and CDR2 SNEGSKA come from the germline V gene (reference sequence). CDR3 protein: CSARDYRGPGTEAFF. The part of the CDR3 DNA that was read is TGCAGTGCTAGAGATTATAGGGGGCCGGGCACTGAA.

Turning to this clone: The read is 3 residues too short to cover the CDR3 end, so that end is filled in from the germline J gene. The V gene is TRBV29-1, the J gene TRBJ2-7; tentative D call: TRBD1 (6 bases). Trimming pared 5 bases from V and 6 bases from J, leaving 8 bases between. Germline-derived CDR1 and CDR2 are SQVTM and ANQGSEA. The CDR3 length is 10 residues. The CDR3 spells CSVRTAEQYF. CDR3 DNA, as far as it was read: TGCAGCGTTAGGACAGCCGAG.

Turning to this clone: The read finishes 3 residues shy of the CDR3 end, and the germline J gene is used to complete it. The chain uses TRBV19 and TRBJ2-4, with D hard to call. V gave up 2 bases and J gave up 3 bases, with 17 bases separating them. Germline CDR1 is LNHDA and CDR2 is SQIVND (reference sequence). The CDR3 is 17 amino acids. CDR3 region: CASSISTLPGVKNIQYF. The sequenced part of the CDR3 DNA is TGTGCCAGTAGTATATCCACGCTGCCGGGTGTCAAAAACATT.

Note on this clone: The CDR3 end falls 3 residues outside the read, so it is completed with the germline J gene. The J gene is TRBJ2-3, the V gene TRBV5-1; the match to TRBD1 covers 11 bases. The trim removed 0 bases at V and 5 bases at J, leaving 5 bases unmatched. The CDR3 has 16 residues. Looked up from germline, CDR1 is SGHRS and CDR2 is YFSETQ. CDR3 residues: CASSLEGGQGVDTQYF. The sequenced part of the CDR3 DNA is TGCGCCAGCAGCTTGGAAGGGGGACAGGGGGTAGATACG.

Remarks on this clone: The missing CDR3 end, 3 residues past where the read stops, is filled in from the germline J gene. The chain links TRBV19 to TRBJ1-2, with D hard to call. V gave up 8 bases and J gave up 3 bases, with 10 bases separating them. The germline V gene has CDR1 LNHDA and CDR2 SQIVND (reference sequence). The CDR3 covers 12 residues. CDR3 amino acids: CASVATDYGYTF. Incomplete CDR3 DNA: TGTGCCAGTGTAGCCACGGACTATGGC. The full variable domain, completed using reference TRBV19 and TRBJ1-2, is DGGITQSPKYLFRKEGQNVTLSCEQNLNHDAMYWYRQDPGQGLRLIYYSQIVNDFQKGDIAEGYSVSREKKESFPLTVTSAQKNPTAFYLCASVATDYGYTFGSGTRLTVV.

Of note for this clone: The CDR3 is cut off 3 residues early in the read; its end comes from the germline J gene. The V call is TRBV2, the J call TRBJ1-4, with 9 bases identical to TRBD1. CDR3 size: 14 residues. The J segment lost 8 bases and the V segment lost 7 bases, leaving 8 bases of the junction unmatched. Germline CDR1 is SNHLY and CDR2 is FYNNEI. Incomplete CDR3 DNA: TGTGCCAGCAAACGGGACAGGGCGGGGGAAAAA. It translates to CASKRDRAGEK. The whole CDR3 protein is CASKRDRAGEKLFF.

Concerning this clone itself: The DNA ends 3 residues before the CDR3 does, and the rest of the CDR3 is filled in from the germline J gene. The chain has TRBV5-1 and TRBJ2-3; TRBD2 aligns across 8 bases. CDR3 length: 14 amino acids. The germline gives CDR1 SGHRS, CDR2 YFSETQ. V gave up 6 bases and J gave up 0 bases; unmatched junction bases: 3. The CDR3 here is CASTRGGSTDTQYF. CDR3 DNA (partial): TGCGCCAGCACCCGGGGGGGTAGCACAGATACG. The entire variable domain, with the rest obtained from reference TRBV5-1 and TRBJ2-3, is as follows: KAGVTQTPRYLIKTRGQQVTLSCSPISGHRSVSWYQQTPGQGLQFLFEYFSETQRNKGNFPGRFSGRQFSNSRSEMNVSTLELGDSALYLCASTRGGSTDTQYFGPGTRLTVL.

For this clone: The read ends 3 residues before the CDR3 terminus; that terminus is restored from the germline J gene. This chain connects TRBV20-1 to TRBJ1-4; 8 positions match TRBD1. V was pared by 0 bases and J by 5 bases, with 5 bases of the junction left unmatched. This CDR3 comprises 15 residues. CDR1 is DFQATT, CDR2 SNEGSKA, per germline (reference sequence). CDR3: CSARDPRTGNEKLFF. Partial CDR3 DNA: TGCAGTGCTAGAGATCCGAGGACAGGGAATGAAAAA.

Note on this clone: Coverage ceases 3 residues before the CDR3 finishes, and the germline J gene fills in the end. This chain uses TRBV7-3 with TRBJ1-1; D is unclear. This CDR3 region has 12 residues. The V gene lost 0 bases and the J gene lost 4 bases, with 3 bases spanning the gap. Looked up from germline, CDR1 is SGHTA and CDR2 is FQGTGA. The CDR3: CASSLTGTEAFF. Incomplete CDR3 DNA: TGTGCCAGCAGCTTAACCGGCACTGAA.

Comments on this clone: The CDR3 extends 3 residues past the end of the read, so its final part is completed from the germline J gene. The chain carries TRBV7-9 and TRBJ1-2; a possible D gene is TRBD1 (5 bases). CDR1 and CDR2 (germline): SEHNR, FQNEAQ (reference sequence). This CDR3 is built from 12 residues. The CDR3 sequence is CASSLGGGGYTF. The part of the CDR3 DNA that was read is TGTGCCAGCAGCTTGGGTGGGGGGGGC.

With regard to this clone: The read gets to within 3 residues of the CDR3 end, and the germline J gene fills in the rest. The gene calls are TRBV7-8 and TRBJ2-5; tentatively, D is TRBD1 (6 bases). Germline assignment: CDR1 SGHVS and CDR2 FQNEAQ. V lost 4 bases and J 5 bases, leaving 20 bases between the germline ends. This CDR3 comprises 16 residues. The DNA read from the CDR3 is TGTGCCAGCAGCTATATGCCCTCTTGGGGGCCCGAGACC. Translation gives CASSYMPSWGPET. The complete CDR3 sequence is CASSYMPSWGPETQYF.

The chain's CDR3 is CASSLLDSQGEQYF. The part of the CDR3 DNA that was read is TGTGCCAGCAGCTTATTGGACAGCCAGGGCGAG. The chain has TRBV11-3 and TRBJ2-7; a weak D match, TRBD1 (6 bases). The read is 3 residues too short to cover the CDR3 end, so that end is filled in from the germline J gene. The germline V gene has CDR1 SGHNT and CDR2 YENEEA. CDR3 length: 14 amino acids. Trimming removed 2 bases from V and 6 bases from J, with 14 bases in between.

CDR3 region: CASSSFRETEAFF. CDR3 bases read: TGTGCCAGCAGCTCTTTTCGCGAAACTGAA. The J gene is TRBJ1-1, the V gene TRBV11-3; no firm D call. The CDR3 goes on 3 residues after the read ends, and that part is filled in from the germline J gene. CDR3 length: 13 amino acids. Germline V gives CDR1 SGHNT, CDR2 YENEEA. V was clipped by 4 bases and J by 5 bases, with 11 bases between them. The whole variable domain, remainder taken from reference TRBV11-3 and TRBJ1-1, is EAGVVQSPRYKIIEKKQPVAFWCNPISGHNTLYWYLQNLGQGPELLIRYENEEAVDDSQLPKDRFSAERLKGVDSTLKIQPAELGDSAVYLCASSSFRETEAFFGQGTRLTVV.

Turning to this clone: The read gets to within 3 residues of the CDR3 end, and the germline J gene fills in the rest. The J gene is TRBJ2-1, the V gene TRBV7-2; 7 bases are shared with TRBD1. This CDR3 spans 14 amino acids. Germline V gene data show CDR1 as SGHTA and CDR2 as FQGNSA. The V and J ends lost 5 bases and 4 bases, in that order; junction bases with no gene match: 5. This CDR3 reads CASSIGTEYNEQFF. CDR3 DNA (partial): TGTGCCAGCAGCATAGGGACAGAATACAATGAG.

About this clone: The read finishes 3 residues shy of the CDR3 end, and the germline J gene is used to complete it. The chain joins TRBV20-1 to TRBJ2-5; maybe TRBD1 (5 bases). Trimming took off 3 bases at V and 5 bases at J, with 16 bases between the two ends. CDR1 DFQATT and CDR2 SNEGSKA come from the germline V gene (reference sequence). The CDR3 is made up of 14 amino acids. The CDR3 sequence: CSARRQGGMETQYF. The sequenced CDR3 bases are TGCAGTGCTAGGCGGCAGGGTGGGATGGAGACC.

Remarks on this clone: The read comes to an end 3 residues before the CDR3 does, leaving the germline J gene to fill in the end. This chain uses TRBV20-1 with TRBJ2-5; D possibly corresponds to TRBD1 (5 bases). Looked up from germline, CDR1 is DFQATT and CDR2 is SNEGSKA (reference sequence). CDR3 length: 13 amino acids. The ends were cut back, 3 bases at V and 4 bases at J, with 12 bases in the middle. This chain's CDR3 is CSARTPGLETQYF. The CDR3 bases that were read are TGCAGTGCTAGGACCCCAGGGTTAGAGACC.

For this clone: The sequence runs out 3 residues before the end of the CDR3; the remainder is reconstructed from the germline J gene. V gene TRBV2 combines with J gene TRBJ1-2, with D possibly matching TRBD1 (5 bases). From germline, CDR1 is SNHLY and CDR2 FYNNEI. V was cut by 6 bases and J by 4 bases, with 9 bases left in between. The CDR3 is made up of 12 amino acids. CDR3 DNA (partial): TGTGCCAGCAGGGAGGGGCGCTATGGC. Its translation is CASREGRYG. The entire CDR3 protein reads CASREGRYGYTF.

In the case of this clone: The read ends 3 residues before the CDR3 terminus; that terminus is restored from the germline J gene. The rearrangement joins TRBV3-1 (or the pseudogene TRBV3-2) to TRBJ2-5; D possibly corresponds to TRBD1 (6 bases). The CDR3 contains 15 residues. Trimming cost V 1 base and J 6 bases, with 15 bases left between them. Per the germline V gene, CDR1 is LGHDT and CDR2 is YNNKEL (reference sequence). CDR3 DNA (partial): TGTGCCAGCAGCCAAGCCACGCACAGGGTTCAGACC. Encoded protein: CASSQATHRVQT. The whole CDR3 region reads CASSQATHRVQTQYF.

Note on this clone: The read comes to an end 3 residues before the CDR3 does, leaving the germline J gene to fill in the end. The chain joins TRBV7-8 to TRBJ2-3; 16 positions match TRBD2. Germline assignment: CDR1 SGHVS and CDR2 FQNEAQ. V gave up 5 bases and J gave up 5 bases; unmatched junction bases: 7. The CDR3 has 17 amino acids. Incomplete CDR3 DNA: TGTGCCAGCAGCCAAGGGACTAGCGGGAGGGCGAGAGATACG. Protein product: CASSQGTSGRARDT. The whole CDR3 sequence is CASSQGTSGRARDTQYF. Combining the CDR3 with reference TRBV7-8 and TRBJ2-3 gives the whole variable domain GAGVSQSPRYKVAKRGQDVALRCDPISGHVSLFWYQQALGQGPEFLTYFQNEAQLDKSGLPSDRFFAERPEGSVSTLKIQRTQQEDSAVYLCASSQGTSGRARDTQYFGPGTRLTVL.

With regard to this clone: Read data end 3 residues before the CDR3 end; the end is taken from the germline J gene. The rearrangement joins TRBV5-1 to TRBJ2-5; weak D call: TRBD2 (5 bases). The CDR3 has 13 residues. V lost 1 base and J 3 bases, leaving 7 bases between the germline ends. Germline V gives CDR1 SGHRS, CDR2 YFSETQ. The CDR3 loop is CASSLYGEETQYF. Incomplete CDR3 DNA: TGCGCCAGCAGCTTGTACGGGGAAGAGACC.

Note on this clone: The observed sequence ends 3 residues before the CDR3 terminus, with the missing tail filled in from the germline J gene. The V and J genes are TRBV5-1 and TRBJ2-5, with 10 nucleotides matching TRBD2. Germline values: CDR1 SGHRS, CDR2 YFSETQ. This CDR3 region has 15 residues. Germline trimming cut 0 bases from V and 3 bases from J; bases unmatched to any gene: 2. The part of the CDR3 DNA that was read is TGCGCCAGCAGCTTGGTGCTAGCGGGGGAAGAGACC. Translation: CASSLVLAGEET. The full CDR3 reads CASSLVLAGEETQYF.

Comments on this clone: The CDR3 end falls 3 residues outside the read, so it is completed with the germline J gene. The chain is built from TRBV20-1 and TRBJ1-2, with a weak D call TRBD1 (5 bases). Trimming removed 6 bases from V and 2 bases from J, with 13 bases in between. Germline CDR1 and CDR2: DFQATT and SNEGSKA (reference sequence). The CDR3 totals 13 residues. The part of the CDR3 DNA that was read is TGCAGTGCCCGCAGGGTTAGGAACTATGGC. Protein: CSARRVRNYG. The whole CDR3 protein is CSARRVRNYGYTF.

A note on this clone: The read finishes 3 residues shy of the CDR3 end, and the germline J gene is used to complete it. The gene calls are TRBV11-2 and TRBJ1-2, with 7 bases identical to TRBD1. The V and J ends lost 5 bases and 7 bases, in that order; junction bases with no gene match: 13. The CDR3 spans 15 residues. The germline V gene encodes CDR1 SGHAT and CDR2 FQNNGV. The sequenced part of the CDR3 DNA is TGTGCCAGCAGCCCTCAGGGGGGCCTCACGGGTGGC. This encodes CASSPQGGLTGG. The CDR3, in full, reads CASSPQGGLTGGYTF.

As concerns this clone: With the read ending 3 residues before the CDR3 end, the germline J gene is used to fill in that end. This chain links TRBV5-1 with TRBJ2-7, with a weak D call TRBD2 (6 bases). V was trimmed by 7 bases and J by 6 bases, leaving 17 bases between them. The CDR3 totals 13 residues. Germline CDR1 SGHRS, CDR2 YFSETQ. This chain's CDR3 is CASAGSKQFEQYF. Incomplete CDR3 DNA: TGCGCCAGCGCGGGATCAAAGCAATTCGAG.

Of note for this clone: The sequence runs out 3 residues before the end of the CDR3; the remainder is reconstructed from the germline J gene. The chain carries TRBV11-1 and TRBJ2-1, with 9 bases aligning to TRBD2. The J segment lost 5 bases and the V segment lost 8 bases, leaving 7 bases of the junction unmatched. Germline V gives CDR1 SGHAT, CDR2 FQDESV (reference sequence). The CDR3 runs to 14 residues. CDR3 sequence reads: CASQRGVPNNEQFF. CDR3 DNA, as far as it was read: TGTGCCAGCCAGCGGGGGGTTCCCAACAATGAG.